The 21 T cell receptor beta chains below all came from one sample that was sequenced in a study of beta chain features in type 1 diabetes. Findings and limits, study-wide: When Type 1 diabetes patients were examined, their TCRB CDR3s proved moderately but significantly shorter in all four CD4+ subsets.

For these receptors, no antigen is known. Investigators reverse transcribed all isolated RNA, so they sequenced expressed TCRB transcripts. Libraries were prepared by immunoSEQ multiplex PCR; TCRdb keeps only in-frame clonotypes and omits some of them. The sample consists of around 260,000 clones, 20% of them appearing once. Input material: naive CD4+ T cells from blood. Source of these receptors: a woman aged 40 to 50 with type 1 diabetes.

The chain joins TRBV7-2 to TRBJ1-1; no definite D call. Trimming removed 5 bases at V and 4 bases at J, with 14 bases between. This CDR3 is built from 14 residues. Germline V gives CDR1 SGHTA, CDR2 FQGNSA. CDR3 sequence (DNA): TGTGCCAGCAGCCCGACGAGAGGTACCACTGAAGCTTTCTTT. Protein: CASSPTRGTTEAFF.

This clone has more than one count but fewer than ten. The V and J genes are TRBV7-2 and TRBJ2-3; 7 nucleotides match TRBD1. V dropped 2 bases and J dropped 0; count of bases not matched to a gene: 2. Germline V gene sequence: CDR1 SGHTA, CDR2 FQGNSA. The CDR3 loop spans 15 amino acids. Here the CDR3 DNA reads TGTGCCAGCAGCTTACCAGGGGGTAGCACAGATACGCAGTATTTT. This translates into CASSLPGGSTDTQYF.

This clone was found a few times. This chain uses TRBV9 with TRBJ1-2, with D hard to call. Per germline, CDR1 SGDLS and CDR2 YYNGEE. The CDR3 consists of 15 residues. Trimming cost V 5 bases and J 0 bases, with 14 bases left between them. Here the CDR3 reads CASSLGEAANYGYTF. In DNA form, the CDR3 reads TGTGCCAGCAGTCTCGGAGAGGCCGCTAACTATGGCTACACCTTC.

The CDR3 DNA follows: TGTGCCAGCAGTTACCAGGGCAGTCCTTCCTACGAGCAGTACTTC. Its translation is CASSYQGSPSYEQYF. The genes are TRBV6-5 and TRBJ2-7, with a tentative D call TRBD1 (5 bases). The CDR3 extends over 15 amino acids. With 2 bases removed from V and 1 base from J, the gap between germline ends came to 12 bases. In germline, CDR1 is MNHEY, CDR2 SVGAGI.

The table lists this clone with a few counts. The J gene is TRBJ1-1, the V gene TRBV2, with a weak D call TRBD1 (5 bases). The V end was cut by 8 bases, the J end by 11 bases, with 12 bases between. Germline CDR1 and CDR2: SNHLY and FYNNEI. The CDR3 sequence is 10 residues long. Written as DNA, the CDR3 is TGTGCCAGCCGGGGGGTAGGGGCTTTCTTT. Residues: CASRGVGAFF. Full variable domain (rest looked up from reference TRBV2 and TRBJ1-1): EPEVTQTPSHQVTQMGQEVILRCVPISNHLYFYWYRQILGQKVEFLVSFYNNEISEKSEIFDDQFSVERPDGSNFTLKIRSTKLEDSAMYFCASRGVGAFFGQGTRLTVV.

The CDR3 loop is CASNAGTASYEQYF. The DNA of the CDR3 is TGTGCCAGCAACGCCGGGACAGCTTCCTACGAGCAGTACTTC. V is TRBV28 and J is TRBJ2-7; 7 bases map to TRBD1. Germline V gene data show CDR1 as MDHEN and CDR2 as SYDVKM. J lost 1 base, V lost 7 bases, and 7 bases had no gene match. The CDR3 has 14 amino acids.

This clone was counted between two and nine times. The chain has TRBV2 and TRBJ1-6, with D hard to call. This CDR3 is 12 amino acids long. CDR1 is SNHLY, CDR2 FYNNEI, per germline. Trimming stripped 3 bases from V and 14 bases from J, with 11 bases between. CDR3 sequence reads: CASSDKLAALHF. CDR3 nucleotides: TGTGCCAGCAGTGATAAACTAGCGGCCCTCCACTTT.

There are a few counts of this clone. The chain carries TRBV27 and TRBJ1-6; 8 bases match TRBD1. CDR3 length: 14 amino acids. Germline V gives CDR1 MNHEY, CDR2 SMNVEV (reference sequence). V shed 3 bases, J shed 7 bases, and the junction held 2 bases outside the gene matches. The CDR3 reads CASSFGTGNSPLHF. In DNA, the CDR3 is TGTGCCAGCAGTTTTGGGACAGGCAATTCACCCCTCCACTTT.

The gene calls are TRBV4-2 and TRBJ2-2, with 7 bases aligning to TRBD1. The CDR3 has 16 amino acids. The V gene end was trimmed by 1 base and the J gene end by 3 bases; junction bases not matched to a gene: 5. Germline loops: CDR1 LGHNA, CDR2 YNFKEQ. As DNA, the CDR3 is TGTGCCAGCAGCCAAGCGACAGGGTTAGACACCGGGGAGCTGTTTTTT. Translated, it gives CASSQATGLDTGELFF.

This clone has more than one count but fewer than ten. V and J are TRBV13 and TRBJ2-7, with D perhaps TRBD1 (6 bases). Germline V lookup: CDR1 PRHDT, CDR2 FYEKMQ (reference sequence). The CDR3 extends over 14 amino acids. The V gene lost 7 bases and the J gene lost 0 bases, with 13 bases spanning the gap. The CDR3 region is CASTSRGSSYEQYF. Written as DNA, the CDR3 is TGTGCCAGCACCTCGAGGGGGAGCTCCTACGAGCAGTACTTC.

The chain is built from TRBV5-1 and TRBJ2-1; 8 nucleotides match TRBD2. V lost 0 bases and J lost 7; bases outside the gene matches: 9. Germline-derived CDR1 and CDR2 are SGHRS and YFSETQ. This CDR3 has 16 amino acids. The CDR3 spells CASSLGSGGPVNEQFF. The DNA for the CDR3 is TGCGCCAGCAGCTTGGGGTCGGGAGGGCCTGTGAATGAGCAGTTCTTC. The variable domain in full, with the rest retrieved from reference TRBV5-1 and TRBJ2-1, is KAGVTQTPRYLIKTRGQQVTLSCSPISGHRSVSWYQQTPGQGLQFLFEYFSETQRNKGNFPGRFSGRQFSNSRSEMNVSTLELGDSALYLCASSLGSGGPVNEQFFGPGTRLTVL.

The V and J genes are TRBV4-3 and TRBJ1-4; weak D call: TRBD1 (5 bases). Trimming left V 0 bases short and J 8 bases short, with 19 bases between. The germline V gene encodes CDR1 LGHNA and CDR2 YSLEER. The CDR3 runs to 17 residues. CDR3 sequence (DNA): TGCGCCAGCAGCCAAGAAGGAGGGTTCAGGGCGGAGGAAAAACTGTTTTTT. This translates into CASSQEGGFRAEEKLFF.

There are a few counts of this clone. The chain is built from TRBV7-2 and TRBJ2-1; 15 bases match TRBD2. CDR3 length equals 15 residues. With 6 bases clipped from V and 10 bases from J, the junction kept 7 bases outside the gene matches. In germline, CDR1 is SGHTA, CDR2 FQGNSA. In DNA form, the CDR3 reads TGTGCCAGCAGGCGGACTAGCGGGAGGGCCGTAGAGCAGTTCTTC. It encodes CASRRTSGRAVEQFF.

V usage is TRBV5-1 and J usage is TRBJ2-7; D possibly corresponds to TRBD2 (6 bases). The CDR3 spans 16 residues. Germline V gene lookup returns CDR1 SGHRS and CDR2 YFSETQ. Trimming took 6 bases from V and 6 from J, leaving 25 bases between them. CDR3 sequence: CASNPVTGLRRVEQYF. The CDR3 bases are TGCGCCAGCAATCCGGTTACCGGACTACGCCGAGTCGAGCAGTACTTC.

This clone was seen a handful of times. The chain combines TRBV29-1 with TRBJ1-1; perhaps TRBD1 as D (6 bases). Looked up from germline, CDR1 is SQVTM and CDR2 is ANQGSEA. V shed 2 bases and J shed 8 bases, with 9 bases lying between them. This CDR3 comprises 11 residues. The CDR3: CSVEWTEEAFF. In DNA, the CDR3 is TGCAGCGTTGAATGGACAGAGGAAGCTTTCTTT.

The chain recombines TRBV30 with TRBJ1-1; possible D gene TRBD1, 5 bases. This CDR3 contains 14 residues. CDR1 and CDR2 from the germline V gene are GTSNPN and SVGIG (reference sequence). V lost 3 bases and J lost 1, with 12 bases in between. CDR3 DNA: TGTGCCTGGAGCCGACAGCGACCGAACACTGAAGCTTTCTTT. This encodes CAWSRQRPNTEAFF. The full variable domain, rest sourced from reference TRBV30 and TRBJ1-1, is SQTIHQWPATLVQPVGSPLSLECTVEGTSNPNLYWYRQAAGRGLQLLFYSVGIGQISSEVPQNLSASRPQDRQFILSSKKLLLSDSGFYLCAWSRQRPNTEAFFGQGTRLTVV.

This clone was observed a handful of times. The genes are TRBV4-2 and TRBJ2-1, with 7 bases fitting TRBD2. The V gene end was trimmed by 1 base and the J gene end by 5 bases; junction bases not matched to a gene: 5. This CDR3 is 15 amino acids long. The germline V gene has CDR1 LGHNA and CDR2 YNFKEQ. CDR3 coding DNA: TGTGCCAGCAGCCAAGCGCCTAGCGGAAACAATGAGCAGTTCTTC. Encoded protein: CASSQAPSGNNEQFF.

In its sample, this clone was seen a few times. The V gene is TRBV29-1, the J gene TRBJ2-1; TRBD1 might be the D (6 bases). CDR3 length equals 14 residues. The germline CDR1 and CDR2 sequences are SQVTM and ANQGSEA. Trimming took 7 bases from V and 2 from J, leaving 15 bases between them. CDR3 sequence: CSGKGQPPYNEQFF. CDR3 nucleotides: TGCAGCGGAAAAGGACAGCCACCCTACAATGAGCAGTTCTTC.

The chain carries TRBV29-1 and TRBJ2-5; no clear D gene. V was clipped by 4 bases and J by 2 bases, with 8 bases between them. Germline CDR1 and CDR2: SQVTM and ANQGSEA. The CDR3 covers 12 residues. CDR3 region: CSVVPGQETQYF. The CDR3 region has the DNA TGCAGCGTTGTTCCCGGTCAAGAGACCCAGTACTTC.

The rearrangement links TRBV5-4 to TRBJ1-1; maybe TRBD1 (5 bases). This CDR3 is 12 amino acids long. Germline V lookup: CDR1 SGHNT, CDR2 YYREEE (reference sequence). V was cut by 5 bases and J by 7 bases, with 12 bases left in between. The CDR3 nucleotides read TGTGCCAGCAGTCCCAACGACAGTGAAGCTTTCTTT. Translation: CASSPNDSEAFF.

The CDR3 loop reads CASSRKDCEQFF. The CDR3 bases are TGCGCCAGCAGTCGCAAAGACTGTGAGCAGTTCTTC. The rearrangement uses TRBV23-1 and TRBJ2-1; D unclear. TRBV23-1 is an open reading frame whose function is uncertain. The CDR3 runs 12 residues. Trimming removed 4 bases at V and 9 bases at J, with 10 bases between.